Shown below are 28 T cell receptor beta chains from a single sample sequenced in a study of blood T cell repertoires in COVID-19. Data came from immunoSEQ multiplex PCR; TCRdb stores just in-frame clones and leaves some out. The table includes about 240,000 clones, roughly four fifths detected once. Source material: peripheral blood. The origin of the receptors is a woman aged 55-69 years with active or convalescent COVID-19.

The count of this clone is one. V usage is TRBV2 and J usage is TRBJ2-5; D perhaps matches TRBD1 (6 bases). From germline, CDR1 is SNHLY and CDR2 FYNNEI. With 7 bases removed from V and 0 bases from J, the gap between germline ends came to 12 bases. The CDR3 spans 14 residues. The CDR3 coding sequence is TGTGCCAGCATCAGAACAGGGTACCAAGAGACCCAGTACTTC. It specifies CASIRTGYQETQYF.

In its sample, this clone was seen a few times. The rearrangement links TRBV19 to TRBJ1-5; TRBD1 is a possible D gene (5 bases). The V gene's germline CDR1 is LNHDA and CDR2 SQIVND (reference sequence). Trimming shortened V by 6 bases and J by 2 bases, and 8 bases separated the two germline ends. The CDR3 is made up of 13 amino acids. The CDR3 protein is CASSDRGNQPQHF. The CDR3 bases are TGTGCCAGTAGCGACAGAGGCAATCAGCCCCAGCATTTT.

This chain joins TRBV18 and TRBJ2-1; 11 bases line up with TRBD2. This CDR3 has 17 residues. Germline CDR1 and CDR2: KGHSH and LQKENI. Trimming took 2 bases from V and 0 from J; bases not matched to a gene: 3. For the CDR3, the DNA is TGTGCCAGCTCACCATCTAGCGGGGGGCTCTCCTACAATGAGCAGTTCTTC. Residues: CASSPSSGGLSYNEQFF.

The chain combines TRBV29-1 with TRBJ1-2; 7 bases map to TRBD1. V dropped 4 bases and J dropped 1; count of bases not matched to a gene: 3. The CDR3 totals 13 residues. Germline V gene sequence: CDR1 SQVTM, CDR2 ANQGSEA. The CDR3 region is CSVGQGSNYGYTF. DNA of the CDR3: TGCAGCGTTGGACAGGGCAGTAACTATGGCTACACCTTC.

V gene TRBV5-8 combines with J gene TRBJ2-3; D is unresolved. Germline assignment: CDR1 SGHTS and CDR2 YDEGEE. The CDR3 is made up of 14 amino acids. Trimming pared 0 bases from V and 2 bases from J, leaving 7 bases between. CDR3: CASSLAGNTDTQYF. CDR3 in DNA: TGTGCCAGCAGCTTGGCAGGAAACACAGATACGCAGTATTTT.

This clone was observed a few times. V gene TRBV6-5 combines with J gene TRBJ1-5, with D unresolved. CDR1 is MNHEY and CDR2 is SVGAGI in the germline V gene. Trimming shortened V by 8 bases and J by 2 bases, and 13 bases separated the two germline ends. The CDR3 spans 14 residues. DNA for the CDR3: TGTGCCAGCGGGCAGTTTCCGGGCAATCAGCCCCAGCATTTT. Its translation is CASGQFPGNQPQHF.

The chain employs TRBV5-5 and TRBJ1-1, with 7 bases fitting TRBD1. The germline V gene encodes CDR1 SGHKS and CDR2 YYEKEE (reference sequence). V gave up 0 bases and J gave up 3 bases; unmatched junction bases: 8. CDR3 length equals 16 residues. The CDR3 region is CASSLAGGQRYTEAFF. The CDR3 bases are TGTGCCAGCAGCTTGGCAGGGGGGCAACGCTACACTGAAGCTTTCTTT. Full variable domain (rest looked up from reference TRBV5-5 and TRBJ1-1): DAGVTQSPTHLIKTRGQQVTLRCSPISGHKSVSWYQQVLGQGPQFIFQYYEKEERGRGNFPDRFSARQFPNYSSELNVNALLLGDSALYLCASSLAGGQRYTEAFFGQGTRLTVV.

The chain links TRBV13 to TRBJ2-1; the match to TRBD2 covers 9 bases. The length of the CDR3 is 16 residues. Germline CDR1 and CDR2: PRHDT and FYEKMQ (reference sequence). J lost 0 bases, V lost 5 bases, and 5 bases had no gene match. Here the CDR3 reads CASSHKAGGSYNEQFF. The CDR3 DNA is TGTGCCAGCAGCCACAAAGCGGGGGGCTCCTACAATGAGCAGTTCTTC.

This chain's CDR3 is CASSSTGAYGYTF. CDR3 in DNA: TGTGCCAGCAGCTCTACAGGAGCCTATGGCTACACCTTC. The chain has TRBV7-9 and TRBJ1-2; tentative D call: TRBD1 (5 bases). V lost 4 bases to trimming and J lost 4 bases, with 10 bases between them. This CDR3 has 13 residues. Germline loops: CDR1 SEHNR, CDR2 FQNEAQ (reference sequence).

Note on this clone: This sample includes further DNA sequences coding for the same CDR3. This chain connects TRBV7-9 to TRBJ1-1, with a possible D match to TRBD1 (5 bases). The CDR3 has 14 residues. CDR1 and CDR2 from the germline V gene are SEHNR and FQNEAQ (reference sequence). V was trimmed by 5 bases and J by 1 base, leaving 11 bases between them. Written as DNA, the CDR3 is TGTGCCAGCAGCGGCGGGACGGAGAACACTGAAGCTTTCTTT. Its protein product is CASSGGTENTEAFF.

The chain combines TRBV19 with TRBJ2-5; 8 bases match TRBD1. Trimming took 6 bases from V and 10 from J; bases not matched to a gene: 13. This CDR3 spans 14 amino acids. The germline V gene encodes CDR1 LNHDA and CDR2 SQIVND (reference sequence). The DNA for the CDR3 is TGTGCCAGTAGCCCCACCAGGGGGCGCGAGTACCAGTACTTC. Protein product: CASSPTRGREYQYF.

This CDR3 is CASSLSGRGTEAFF. CDR3 in DNA: TGTGCCAGCAGCTTATCGGGGAGAGGAACTGAAGCTTTCTTT. The chain combines TRBV7-9 with TRBJ1-1; D gene unclear. The CDR3 is 14 residues long. V was cut by 2 bases and J by 5 bases, with 12 bases left in between. Per the germline V gene, CDR1 is SEHNR and CDR2 is FQNEAQ (reference sequence).

This chain links TRBV5-1 with TRBJ1-2, with TRBD1 identical over 10 bases. V was pared by 3 bases and J by 8 bases, with 4 bases of the junction left unmatched. CDR1 and CDR2 from the germline V gene are SGHRS and YFSETQ. The CDR3 consists of 13 residues. CDR3 sequence reads: CASSSDRGLGYTF. DNA for the CDR3: TGCGCCAGCAGCTCCGACAGGGGGCTGGGCTACACCTTC.

This CDR3 reads CASSELRGPGNSPLHF. The CDR3 nucleotides are TGTGCCAGCAGTGAATTGAGAGGGCCGGGGAATTCACCCCTCCACTTT. The chain carries TRBV6-1 and TRBJ1-6, with no clear D. This CDR3 has 16 residues. Germline CDR1 is MNHNS and CDR2 is SASEGT. Deletions cut 2 bases from V and 7 bases from J, with 15 bases between.

The V call is TRBV15, the J call TRBJ2-5; TRBD2 matches at 9 bases. Looked up from germline, CDR1 is LNHNV and CDR2 is YYDKDF (reference sequence). The CDR3 length is 17 residues. V shed 0 bases, J shed 5 bases, and the junction held 10 bases outside the gene matches. The CDR3, as DNA: TGTGCCACCAGCAGAGATCGGAGCGGGGGGCTAGGGGAGACCCAGTACTTC. Its translation is CATSRDRSGGLGETQYF.

The genes are TRBV7-8 and TRBJ1-2; D may be TRBD1 (6 bases). CDR3 size: 17 residues. Trimming cost V 5 bases and J 5 bases, with 24 bases left between them. In germline, CDR1 is SGHVS, CDR2 FQNEAQ. CDR3 sequence reads: CASSLGDPGEIGYGYTF. The CDR3 bases are TGTGCCAGCAGCCTTGGGGACCCAGGGGAAATCGGGTATGGCTACACCTTC.

This chain uses TRBV6-5 with TRBJ1-5; TRBD1 agrees at 7 bases. CDR1 is MNHEY, CDR2 SVGAGI, per germline. With V trimmed by 6 bases and J by 2 bases, 4 bases remained unmatched. There are 14 residues in the CDR3. The CDR3 region has the DNA TGTGCCAGCAGCCAAGGACAGGGCAATCAGCCCCAGCATTTT. As protein: CASSQGQGNQPQHF.

The chain carries TRBV6-5 and TRBJ2-7; 10 bases are a match to TRBD2. Trimming cost V 0 bases and J 3 bases; bases outside gene matches: 5. The CDR3 spans 16 residues. Germline-derived CDR1 and CDR2 are MNHEY and SVGAGI. The CDR3 sequence: CASSYSGTSAVYEQYF. The CDR3 bases are TGTGCCAGCAGTTACTCCGGGACTAGCGCAGTCTACGAGCAGTACTTC.

The rearrangement uses TRBV7-2 and TRBJ1-4, with a possible D match to TRBD1 (6 bases). This CDR3 contains 19 residues. V was clipped by 4 bases and J by 4 bases, with 25 bases between them. CDR1 is SGHTA and CDR2 is FQGNSA in the germline V gene. CDR3 DNA sequence: TGTGCCAGCAGCTCAAACAATATCAGGGGCCCGAGCCTTAATGAAAAACTGTTTTTT. It is translated as CASSSNNIRGPSLNEKLFF.

This sequence joins TRBV11-2 and TRBJ2-1; TRBD2 matches at 9 bases. After removal of 1 base from V and 9 bases from J, the junction contained 7 bases not matched to a gene. The germline V gene has CDR1 SGHAT and CDR2 FQNNGV. The CDR3 is 15 amino acids. The CDR3 DNA sequence: TGTGCCAGCAGCTTAGGCGGGCTAGCGGGGACTGAGCAGTTCTTC. Translated, it gives CASSLGGLAGTEQFF.

This chain joins TRBV7-2 and TRBJ2-3; TRBD2 matches 8 bases. Germline V gives CDR1 SGHTA, CDR2 FQGNSA. Trimming took 3 bases from V and 4 from J; bases not matched to a gene: 9. The CDR3 sequence is 16 residues long. CDR3 DNA sequence: TGTGCCAGCAGCTTGACTGCGGGGGGCAGGTCAGATACGCAGTATTTT. As protein: CASSLTAGGRSDTQYF. The whole variable domain, remainder taken from reference TRBV7-2 and TRBJ2-3, is GAGVSQSPSNKVTEKGKDVELRCDPISGHTALYWYRQSLGQGLEFLIYFQGNSAPDKSGLPSDRFSAERTGGSVSTLTIQRTQQEDSAVYLCASSLTAGGRSDTQYFGPGTRLTVL.

This clone was counted only a few times. The genes are TRBV6-5 and TRBJ1-6; the D is unclear. This CDR3 is 15 amino acids long. V lost 0 bases, J lost 6 bases, and 9 bases lay in between. Germline CDR1 MNHEY, CDR2 SVGAGI. The CDR3 DNA follows: TGTGCCAGCAGTTACTCGTCACGGTTTAATTCACCCCTCCACTTT. Encoded protein: CASSYSSRFNSPLHF.

In this sample, this clone turned up once. This chain joins TRBV6-5 and TRBJ1-2; 7 nucleotides match TRBD1. The CDR3 runs to 12 residues. CDR1 and CDR2 (germline): MNHEY, SVGAGI. The V gene end was trimmed by 4 bases and the J gene end by 8 bases; junction bases not matched to a gene: 4. The CDR3 loop reads CASSSRDRGYTF. CDR3 coding DNA: TGTGCCAGCAGTTCCCGGGACAGAGGCTACACCTTC.

This sequence joins TRBV10-3 and TRBJ2-1; no firm D call. The V gene lost 5 bases and the J gene lost 7 bases, with 6 bases spanning the gap. The CDR3 loop spans 11 amino acids. Germline loops: CDR1 ENHRY, CDR2 SYGVKD. CDR3 region: CAISNVNEQFF. DNA of the CDR3: TGTGCCATCAGTAATGTAAATGAGCAGTTCTTC.

V usage is TRBV10-3 and J usage is TRBJ2-5; D remains ambiguous. The CDR3 sequence is 12 residues long. Germline V CDR1 and CDR2: ENHRY, SYGVKD. V was pared by 8 bases and J by 5 bases, with 12 bases between. CDR3 sequence reads: CAIGQAPETQYF. As DNA, the CDR3 is TGTGCCATCGGGCAGGCCCCCGAGACCCAGTACTTC.

This clone has a handful of counts. Other nucleotide sequences in the sample specify the same CDR3. The chain has TRBV29-1 and TRBJ2-1, with 8 bases aligning to TRBD1. The CDR3 contains 11 residues. V gave up 7 bases and J gave up 7 bases; unmatched junction bases: 3. CDR1 is SQVTM and CDR2 is ANQGSEA in the germline V gene. CDR3 bases: TGCAGCGCAGGACAGGGAAATGAGCAGTTCTTC. It encodes CSAGQGNEQFF.

This chain joins TRBV6-1 and TRBJ1-2, with TRBD1 matching 9 bases. The CDR3 is 14 residues long. Unmatched junction bases numbered 2, after V lost 2 bases and J lost 4 bases. Germline V gene lookup returns CDR1 MNHNS and CDR2 SASEGT. The CDR3 DNA follows: TGTGCCAGCAGTGAACTGGACAGGGGCTATGGCTACACCTTC. Its translation is CASSELDRGYGYTF.

The gene calls are TRBV27 and TRBJ2-5, with 8 positions matching TRBD1. The length of the CDR3 is 17 residues. The germline V gene encodes CDR1 MNHEY and CDR2 SMNVEV (reference sequence). V lost 3 bases to trimming and J lost 5 bases; unmatched junction nucleotides: 14. The CDR3 DNA reads as TGTGCCAGCAGTTTCCGCCCTCAGGGGGCTGGGGGGGAGACCCAGTACTTC. Encoded protein: CASSFRPQGAGGETQYF.